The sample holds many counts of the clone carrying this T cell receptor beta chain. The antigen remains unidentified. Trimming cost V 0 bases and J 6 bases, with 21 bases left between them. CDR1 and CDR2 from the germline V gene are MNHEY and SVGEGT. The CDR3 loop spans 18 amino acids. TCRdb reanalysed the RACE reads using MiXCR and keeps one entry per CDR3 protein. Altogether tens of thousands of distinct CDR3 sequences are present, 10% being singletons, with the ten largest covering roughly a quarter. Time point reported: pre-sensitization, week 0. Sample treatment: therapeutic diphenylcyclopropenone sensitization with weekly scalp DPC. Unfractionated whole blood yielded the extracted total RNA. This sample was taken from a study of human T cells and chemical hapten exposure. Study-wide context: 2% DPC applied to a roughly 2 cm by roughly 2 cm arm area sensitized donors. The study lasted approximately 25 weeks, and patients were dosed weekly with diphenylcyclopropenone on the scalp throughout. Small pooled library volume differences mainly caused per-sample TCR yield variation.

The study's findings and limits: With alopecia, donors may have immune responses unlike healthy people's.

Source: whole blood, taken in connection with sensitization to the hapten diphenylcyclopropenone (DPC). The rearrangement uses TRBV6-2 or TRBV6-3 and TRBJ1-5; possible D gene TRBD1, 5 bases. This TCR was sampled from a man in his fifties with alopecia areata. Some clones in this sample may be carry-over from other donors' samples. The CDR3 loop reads CASSYSTTGKGYIQPQHF. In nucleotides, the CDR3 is TGTGCCAGCAGTTACTCGACAACGGGAAAGGGGTACATTCAGCCCCAGCATTTT.